The 18 T cell receptor beta chains given below trace back to one sample, sequenced in a study of T cells in Graves' hyperthyroidism and ophthalmopathy. The investigators amplified TCR beta CDR3 regions from RNA transcripts. The HTBI primer set was used in a first-round RT-PCR of the TCR CDR3. TCRdb called the multiplex PCR reads again in MiXCR, with one record for every CDR3 protein. The data contain about 600,000 distinct CDR3 sequences, roughly 15% of them singletons. The sequenced sample consisted of blood. These receptor sequences come from a woman aged 45-65 years with Graves' ophthalmopathy.

Comment on this clonotype: This may arise from a read error, as a much more abundant clone is one base away. The chain is built from TRBV9 and TRBJ2-5; TRBD2 matches at 9 bases. Germline V lookup: CDR1 SGDLS, CDR2 YYNGEE. This CDR3 has 18 residues. The CDR3 DNA sequence: TGTGCCAGCAGCGTAGCAGTGGGGACGACTAGCGGCCAAGAGTCCCAGTACTTC. Protein product: CASSVAVGTTSGQESQYF.

This clonotype was detected ten times or more. The junction departs from the called germline gene at one end, perhaps through a read error. CDR3 amino acids: CASRFQAANEKLFF. The CDR3 DNA reads as TGTGCCAGCCGTTTTCAGGCGGCTAATGAAAAACTGTTTTTT. This chain links TRBV12-3 or TRBV12-4 with TRBJ1-4; no clear D. The CDR3 is 14 amino acids.

The chain employs TRBV19 and TRBJ2-5; D is possibly TRBD2 (5 bases). Germline lookup yields CDR1 LNHDA and CDR2 SQIVND (reference sequence). V lost 3 bases to trimming and J lost 2 bases, with 13 bases between them. CDR3 length: 15 amino acids. For the CDR3, the DNA is TGTGCCAGTAGTATTCCCGGGATTGAACAAGAGACCCAGTACTTC. This encodes CASSIPGIEQETQYF.

The chain uses TRBV4-3 and TRBJ2-1; possibly TRBD2 for D (5 bases). CDR3 size: 15 residues. The germline V gene encodes CDR1 LGHNA and CDR2 YSLEER. With 0 bases removed from V and 5 bases from J, the gap between germline ends came to 11 bases. CDR3 region: CASSQDTGWDNEQFF. The CDR3 DNA reads TGCGCCAGCAGCCAAGATACGGGGTGGGACAATGAGCAGTTCTTC.

This chain connects TRBV3-1 to TRBJ1-4, with 10 nucleotides matching TRBD1. Per the germline V gene, CDR1 is LGHDT and CDR2 is YNNKEL (reference sequence). This CDR3 contains 17 residues. J gave up 3 bases and V 1 base, and 5 bases lay outside the gene matches. In nucleotides, the CDR3 is TGTGCCAGCAGCCAAGTGGGACAGGGGATTGCTAATGAAAAACTGTTTTTT. It specifies CASSQVGQGIANEKLFF.

This clonotype occurred a few times. The chain has TRBV30 and TRBJ1-2, with a tentative D call TRBD1 (6 bases). Trimming shortened V by 4 bases and J by 4 bases, and 19 bases separated the two germline ends. Germline V CDR1 and CDR2: GTSNPN, SVGIG (reference sequence). The CDR3 runs to 15 residues. The CDR3, as DNA: TGTGCCTGGACCCCCAATACCGGGACATCCTATGGCTACACCTTC. Translation: CAWTPNTGTSYGYTF.

This clonotype was picked up many times. The chain recombines TRBV13 with TRBJ2-7, with TRBD1 identical over 7 bases. The CDR3 is 15 residues long. V was clipped by 4 bases and J by 2 bases; unmatched bases: 8. Germline loops: CDR1 PRHDT, CDR2 FYEKMQ (reference sequence). CDR3 sequence reads: CASSSNRDRAYEQYF. The CDR3 bases are TGTGCCAGCAGCTCAAACCGGGACAGAGCCTACGAGCAGTACTTC.

This clonotype showed up just a few times. This chain joins TRBV7-8 and TRBJ2-2; no clear D. Germline loops: CDR1 SGHVS, CDR2 FQNEAQ. The length of the CDR3 is 16 residues. The ends were cut back, 2 bases at V and 7 bases at J, with 17 bases in the middle. The CDR3 region is CASSLSSSRSVGELFF. The CDR3 bases are TGTGCCAGCAGCTTAAGTAGCTCGAGGTCTGTCGGGGAGCTGTTTTTT.

This sequence joins TRBV5-4 and TRBJ1-6; 10 nucleotides match TRBD1. V lost 5 bases to trimming and J lost 2 bases; unmatched junction nucleotides: 13. Germline CDR1 and CDR2: SGHNT and YYREEE (reference sequence). The CDR3 spans 19 residues. CDR3 nucleotides: TGTGCCAGCAGTCCCCCTCCGGGACAGGGGACCCCCTATAATTCACCCCTCCACTTT. It yields the protein CASSPPPGQGTPYNSPLHF.

At least ten counts were recorded for this clonotype. The gene calls are TRBV20-1 and TRBJ1-1, with 9 bases aligning to TRBD1. Per the germline V gene, CDR1 is DFQATT and CDR2 is SNEGSKA (reference sequence). With V trimmed by 6 bases and J by 3 bases, 8 bases remained unmatched. The CDR3 runs 14 residues. The CDR3 loop is CSATQTGGYTEAFF. DNA for the CDR3: TGCAGTGCAACACAGACAGGGGGGTACACTGAAGCTTTCTTT.

This clonotype was recorded many times. The chain has TRBV12-3 or TRBV12-4 and TRBJ2-7, with D maybe TRBD1 (5 bases). Trimming shortened V by 6 bases and J by 1 base, and 10 bases separated the two germline ends. The CDR3 extends over 13 amino acids. This CDR3 is CASRIQGSYEQYF. In DNA, the CDR3 is TGTGCCAGCAGGATCCAGGGATCCTACGAGCAGTACTTC.

In regard to this clonotype: The junction shows a germline mismatch at one end, possibly a read error. This chain joins TRBV5-1 and TRBJ2-1; a weak D match, TRBD1 (6 bases). The CDR3 runs to 17 residues. Germline loops: CDR1 SGHRS, CDR2 YFSETQ. CDR3 sequence: CASSSGLGASDYNDQFF. CDR3 bases: TGCGCCAGCAGCTCCGGTTTGGGGGCTAGTGACTACAATGACCAGTTCTTC.

The chain recombines TRBV5-6 with TRBJ1-2; the D gene is possibly TRBD1 (6 bases). Germline CDR1 and CDR2: SGHDT and YYEEEE. This CDR3 spans 13 amino acids. Trimming removed 5 bases from V and 2 bases from J, with 10 bases in between. CDR3 coding DNA: TGTGCCAGCAGGGTCGGACAGAACTATGGCTACACCTTC. Encoded protein: CASRVGQNYGYTF.

This clonotype was counted at least ten times. The chain employs TRBV2 and TRBJ1-5; D unclear. The length of the CDR3 is 14 residues. Trimming left V 4 bases short and J 4 bases short, with 11 bases between. The germline CDR1 and CDR2 sequences are SNHLY and FYNNEI. The CDR3 DNA is TGTGCCAGCAGTGCGGTAAAACTGAATCAGCCCCAGCATTTT. It encodes CASSAVKLNQPQHF.

The chain recombines TRBV6-1 with TRBJ2-3; D remains ambiguous. CDR3 length: 13 residues. The germline gives CDR1 MNHNS, CDR2 SASEGT. V dropped 5 bases and J dropped 9 bases, with 15 bases sitting between them. For the CDR3, the DNA is TGTGCCAGCAGTCCTCTCGGACGAAGCACGCAGTATTTT. It encodes CASSPLGRSTQYF.

The table lists this clonotype with many counts. This sequence joins TRBV13 and TRBJ2-5; 8 bases map to TRBD2. The CDR3 totals 13 residues. Germline CDR1 reads PRHDT; CDR2 reads FYEKMQ (reference sequence). After removal of 0 bases from V and 10 bases from J, the junction contained 4 bases not matched to a gene. The DNA of the CDR3 is TGTGCCAGCAGCTTAGGCCGGGGGGGCGACCAGTACTTC. It specifies CASSLGRGGDQYF.

This clonotype came up many times. The chain employs TRBV3-1 and TRBJ2-5, with D tentatively TRBD1 (5 bases). Trimming stripped 0 bases from V and 5 bases from J, with 10 bases between. Germline assignment: CDR1 LGHDT and CDR2 YNNKEL (reference sequence). The CDR3 is 14 amino acids. CDR3 bases: TGTGCCAGCAGCCAAGACCCTAAGGGGGAGACCCAGTACTTC. Residues: CASSQDPKGETQYF.

The rearrangement links TRBV30 to TRBJ2-6, with TRBD1 matching 9 bases. The V gene's germline CDR1 is GTSNPN and CDR2 SVGIG (reference sequence). The CDR3 is made up of 17 amino acids. The ends lost 0 bases at V and 0 bases at J; junction bases unmatched: 3. The CDR3 is CAWSVNRGLSGANVLTF. Here the CDR3 DNA reads TGTGCCTGGAGTGTAAACAGGGGGCTCTCTGGGGCCAACGTCCTGACTTTC.